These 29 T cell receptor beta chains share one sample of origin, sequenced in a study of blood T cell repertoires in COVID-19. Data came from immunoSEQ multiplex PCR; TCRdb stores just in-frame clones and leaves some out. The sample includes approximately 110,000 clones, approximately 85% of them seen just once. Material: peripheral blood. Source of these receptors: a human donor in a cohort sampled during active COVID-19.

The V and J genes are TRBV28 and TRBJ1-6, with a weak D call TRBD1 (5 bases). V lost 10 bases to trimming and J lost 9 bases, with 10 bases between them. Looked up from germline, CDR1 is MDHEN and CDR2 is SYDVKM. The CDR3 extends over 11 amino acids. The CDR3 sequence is CATRGGSPLHF. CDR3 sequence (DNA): TGTGCCACCCGGGGGGGTTCACCCCTCCACTTT. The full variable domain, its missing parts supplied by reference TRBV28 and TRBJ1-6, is DVKVTQSSRYLVKRTGEKVFLECVQDMDHENMFWYRQDPGLGLRLIYFSYDVKMKEKGDIPEGYSVSREKKERFSLILESASTNQTSMYLCATRGGSPLHFGNGTRLTVT.

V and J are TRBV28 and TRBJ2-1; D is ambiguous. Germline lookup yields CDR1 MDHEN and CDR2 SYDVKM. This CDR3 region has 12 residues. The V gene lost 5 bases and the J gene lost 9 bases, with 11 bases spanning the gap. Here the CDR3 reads CASSAPVGEQFF. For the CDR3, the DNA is TGTGCCAGCAGTGCCCCTGTCGGTGAGCAGTTCTTC.

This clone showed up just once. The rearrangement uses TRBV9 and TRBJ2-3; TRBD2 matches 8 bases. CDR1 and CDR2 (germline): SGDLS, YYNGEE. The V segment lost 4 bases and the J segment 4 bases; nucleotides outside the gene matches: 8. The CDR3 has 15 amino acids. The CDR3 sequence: CASSIWGLEADTQYF. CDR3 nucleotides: TGTGCCAGCAGCATTTGGGGACTAGAAGCAGATACGCAGTATTTT.

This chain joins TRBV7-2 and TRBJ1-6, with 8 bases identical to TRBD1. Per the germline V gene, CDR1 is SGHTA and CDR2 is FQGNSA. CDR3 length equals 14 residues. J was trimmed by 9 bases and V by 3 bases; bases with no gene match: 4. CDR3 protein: CASSFPGGASPLHF. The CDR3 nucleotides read TGTGCCAGCAGCTTCCCAGGGGGCGCTTCACCCCTCCACTTT.

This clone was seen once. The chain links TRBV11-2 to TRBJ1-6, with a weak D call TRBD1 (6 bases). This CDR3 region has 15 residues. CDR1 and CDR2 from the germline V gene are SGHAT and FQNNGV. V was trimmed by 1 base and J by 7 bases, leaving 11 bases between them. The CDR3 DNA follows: TGTGCCAGCAGCTTAGTACGACAGGAAAATTCACCCCTCCACTTT. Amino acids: CASSLVRQENSPLHF.

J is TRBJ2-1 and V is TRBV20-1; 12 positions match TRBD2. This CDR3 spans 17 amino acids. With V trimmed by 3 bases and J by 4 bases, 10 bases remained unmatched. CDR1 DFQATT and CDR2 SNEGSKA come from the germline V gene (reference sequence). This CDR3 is CSASAQLAGGSYNEQFF. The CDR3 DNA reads TGCAGTGCTAGTGCCCAACTAGCGGGAGGTTCTTACAATGAGCAGTTCTTC.

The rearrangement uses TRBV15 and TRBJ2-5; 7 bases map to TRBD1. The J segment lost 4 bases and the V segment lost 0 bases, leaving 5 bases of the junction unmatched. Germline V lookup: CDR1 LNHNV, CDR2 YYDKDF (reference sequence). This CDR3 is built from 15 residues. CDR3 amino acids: CATSRDRHRGETQYF. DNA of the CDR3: TGTGCCACCAGCAGAGATCGACACAGGGGAGAGACCCAGTACTTC.

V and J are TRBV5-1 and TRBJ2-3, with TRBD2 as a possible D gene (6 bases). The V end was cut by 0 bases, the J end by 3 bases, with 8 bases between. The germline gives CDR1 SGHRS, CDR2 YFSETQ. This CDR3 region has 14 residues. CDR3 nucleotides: TGCGCCAGCAGCTTGGAGCGGGCTACAGATACGCAGTATTTT. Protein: CASSLERATDTQYF.

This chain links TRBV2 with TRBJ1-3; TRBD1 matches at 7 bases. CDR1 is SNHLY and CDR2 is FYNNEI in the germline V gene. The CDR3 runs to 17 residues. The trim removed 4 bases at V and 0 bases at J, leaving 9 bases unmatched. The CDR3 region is CASSARQGLFSGNTIYF. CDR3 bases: TGTGCCAGCAGTGCGAGACAGGGATTATTCTCTGGAAACACCATATATTTT.

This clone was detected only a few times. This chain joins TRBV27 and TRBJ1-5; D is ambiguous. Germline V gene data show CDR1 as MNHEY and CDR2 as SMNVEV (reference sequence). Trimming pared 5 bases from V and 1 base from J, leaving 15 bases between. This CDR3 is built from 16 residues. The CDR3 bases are TGTGCCAGCAGTCCCGTAGGCAGGCTGAGCAATCAGCCCCAGCATTTT. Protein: CASSPVGRLSNQPQHF.

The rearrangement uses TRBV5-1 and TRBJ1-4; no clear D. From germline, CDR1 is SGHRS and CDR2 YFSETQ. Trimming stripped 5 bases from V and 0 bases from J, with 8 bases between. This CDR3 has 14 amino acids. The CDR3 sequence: CASRSSATNEKLFF. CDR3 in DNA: TGCGCCAGCAGATCGAGTGCAACTAATGAAAAACTGTTTTTT.

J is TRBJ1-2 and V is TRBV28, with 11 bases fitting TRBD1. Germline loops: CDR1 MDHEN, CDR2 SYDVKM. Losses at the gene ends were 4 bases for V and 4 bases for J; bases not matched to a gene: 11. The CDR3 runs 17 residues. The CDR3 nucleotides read TGTGCCAGCAGTTCAACCGGGACAGGGGGTTCGTTCTATGGCTACACCTTC. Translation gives CASSSTGTGGSFYGYTF.

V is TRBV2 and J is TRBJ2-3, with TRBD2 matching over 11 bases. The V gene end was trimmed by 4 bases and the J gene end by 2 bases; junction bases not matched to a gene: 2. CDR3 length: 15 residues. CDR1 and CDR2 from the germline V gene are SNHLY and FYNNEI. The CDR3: CASSGLAGITDTQYF. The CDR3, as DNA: TGTGCCAGCAGTGGACTAGCGGGGATCACAGATACGCAGTATTTT.

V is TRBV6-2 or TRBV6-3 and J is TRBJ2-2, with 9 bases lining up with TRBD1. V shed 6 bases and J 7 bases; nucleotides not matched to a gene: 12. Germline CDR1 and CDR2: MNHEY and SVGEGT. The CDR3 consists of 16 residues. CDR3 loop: CASSRDRVLAVGELFF. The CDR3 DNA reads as TGTGCCAGCAGCCGGGACAGGGTCCTAGCGGTCGGGGAGCTGTTTTTT.

This CDR3 reads CASSLGGAGDTQYF. As DNA, the CDR3 is TGTGCCAGCAGCTTGGGGGGAGCGGGAGACACGCAGTATTTT. V is TRBV5-4 and J is TRBJ2-3; the match to TRBD2 covers 8 bases. Losses at the gene ends were 0 bases for V and 9 bases for J; bases not matched to a gene: 6. The CDR3 has 14 amino acids. Per germline, CDR1 SGHNT and CDR2 YYREEE (reference sequence).

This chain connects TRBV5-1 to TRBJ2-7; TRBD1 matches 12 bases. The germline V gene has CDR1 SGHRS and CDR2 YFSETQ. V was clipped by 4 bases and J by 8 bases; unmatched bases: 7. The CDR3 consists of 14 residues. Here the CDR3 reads CASSLGDRGQQQYF. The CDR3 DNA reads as TGCGCCAGCAGCCTGGGGGACAGGGGGCAACAGCAGTACTTC.

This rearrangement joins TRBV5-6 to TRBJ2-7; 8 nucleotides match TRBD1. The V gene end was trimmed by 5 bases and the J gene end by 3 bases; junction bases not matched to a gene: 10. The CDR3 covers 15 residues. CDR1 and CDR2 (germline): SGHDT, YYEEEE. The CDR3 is CASRSNRQGNYEQYF. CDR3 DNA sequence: TGTGCCAGCAGGTCGAACCGACAGGGGAACTACGAGCAGTACTTC.

CDR3 coding DNA: TGTGCCAGCACAGAATCTAGGGGGACCCACAATGAGCAGTTCTTC. Translated: CASTESRGTHNEQFF. The V gene is TRBV19, the J gene TRBJ2-1; TRBD1 is a possible D gene (6 bases). CDR1 and CDR2 (germline): LNHDA, SQIVND (reference sequence). This CDR3 spans 15 amino acids. With 9 bases removed from V and 5 bases from J, the gap between germline ends came to 20 bases.

CDR3 sequence reads: CASSPAGGLGDTQYF. The CDR3 DNA follows: TGCGCCAGCAGTCCCGCGGGGGGGCTGGGAGATACGCAGTATTTT. This chain connects TRBV5-1 to TRBJ2-3; TRBD2 agrees at 9 bases. The germline V gene encodes CDR1 SGHRS and CDR2 YFSETQ. This CDR3 comprises 15 residues. Losses at the gene ends were 5 bases for V and 5 bases for J; bases not matched to a gene: 9.

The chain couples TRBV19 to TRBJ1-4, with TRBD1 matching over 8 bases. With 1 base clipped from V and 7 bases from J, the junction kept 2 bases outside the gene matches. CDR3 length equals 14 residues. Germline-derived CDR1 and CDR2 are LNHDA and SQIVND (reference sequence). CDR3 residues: CASSIAQGGEKLFF. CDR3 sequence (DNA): TGTGCCAGTAGTATAGCACAGGGGGGTGAAAAACTGTTTTTT.

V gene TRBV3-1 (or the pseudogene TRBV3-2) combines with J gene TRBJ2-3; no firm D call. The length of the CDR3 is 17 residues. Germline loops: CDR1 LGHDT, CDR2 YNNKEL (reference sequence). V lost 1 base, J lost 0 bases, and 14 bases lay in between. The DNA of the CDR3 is TGTGCCAGCAGCCAAGGGGCCCTGTTGAGTAGCACAGATACGCAGTATTTT. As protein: CASSQGALLSSTDTQYF.

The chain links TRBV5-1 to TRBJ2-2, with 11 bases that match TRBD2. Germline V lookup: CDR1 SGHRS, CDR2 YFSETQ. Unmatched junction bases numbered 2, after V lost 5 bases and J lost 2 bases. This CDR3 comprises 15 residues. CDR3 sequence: CASRGTSGNTGELFF. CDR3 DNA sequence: TGCGCCAGCAGGGGGACTAGCGGAAACACCGGGGAGCTGTTTTTT.

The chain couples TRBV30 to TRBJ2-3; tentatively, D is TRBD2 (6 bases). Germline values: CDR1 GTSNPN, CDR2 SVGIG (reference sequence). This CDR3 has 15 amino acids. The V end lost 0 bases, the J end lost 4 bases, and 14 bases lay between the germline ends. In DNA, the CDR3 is TGTGCCTGGAGTGTACCCCGGGAGCGGGCAGATACGCAGTATTTT. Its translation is CAWSVPRERADTQYF.

The DNA for the CDR3 is TGTGCCAGCAGCCATCGACTAGCGGGGGGATTCCAAGAGACCCAGTACTTC. Its protein product is CASSHRLAGGFQETQYF. The chain recombines TRBV6-2 or TRBV6-3 with TRBJ2-5; TRBD2 agrees at 13 bases. Germline values: CDR1 MNHEY, CDR2 SVGEGT. The CDR3 spans 17 residues. The trim removed 6 bases at V and 1 base at J, leaving 8 bases unmatched.

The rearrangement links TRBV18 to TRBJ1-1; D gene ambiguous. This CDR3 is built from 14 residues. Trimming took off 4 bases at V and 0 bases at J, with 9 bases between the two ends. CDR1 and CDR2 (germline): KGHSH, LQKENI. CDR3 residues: CASSLELVNTEAFF. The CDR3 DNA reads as TGTGCCAGCTCACTAGAACTGGTGAACACTGAAGCTTTCTTT.

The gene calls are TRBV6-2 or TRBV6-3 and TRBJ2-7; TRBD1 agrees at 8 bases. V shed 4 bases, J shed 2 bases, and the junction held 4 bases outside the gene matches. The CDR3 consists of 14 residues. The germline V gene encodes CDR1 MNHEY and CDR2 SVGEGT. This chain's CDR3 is CASSLDRGPYEQYF. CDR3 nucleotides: TGTGCCAGCAGTTTAGACAGGGGACCCTACGAGCAGTACTTC.

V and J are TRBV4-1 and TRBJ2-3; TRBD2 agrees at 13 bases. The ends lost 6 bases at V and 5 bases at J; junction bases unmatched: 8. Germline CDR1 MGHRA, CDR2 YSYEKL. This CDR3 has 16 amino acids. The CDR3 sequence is CASSPGLAGAGDTQYF. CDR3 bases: TGCGCCAGCAGTCCCGGACTAGCGGGAGCAGGAGATACGCAGTATTTT.

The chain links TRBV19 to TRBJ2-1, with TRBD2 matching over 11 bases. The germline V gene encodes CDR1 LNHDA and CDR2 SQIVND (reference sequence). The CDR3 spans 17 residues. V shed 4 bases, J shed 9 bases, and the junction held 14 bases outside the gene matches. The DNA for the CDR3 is TGTGCCAGTAGTACTAGCGGGAGGAATGTCGGGGTTAGTGAGCAGTTCTTC. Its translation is CASSTSGRNVGVSEQFF.

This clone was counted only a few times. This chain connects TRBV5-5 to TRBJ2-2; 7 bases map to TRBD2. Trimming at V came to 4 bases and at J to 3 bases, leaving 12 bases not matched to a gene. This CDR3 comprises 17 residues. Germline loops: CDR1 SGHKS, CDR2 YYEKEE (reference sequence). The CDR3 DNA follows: TGTGCCAGCAGCCGAACGGGACTATTAGATTACACCGGGGAGCTGTTTTTT. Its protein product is CASSRTGLLDYTGELFF.